This entry features one TCR beta chain sequence. This clonotype occurred many times. Which antigen it targets is not known. Base qualities are not recorded, but no much larger clone differs from it by a single base. The record originates from a study of neurological immune-mediated disorders (dated by TCRdb to the late 2010s). For the wider study: Among the approximately 34 multiple sclerosis patients, around 31 had relapsing-remitting MS and 3 had secondary progressive MS. The cohort included approximately 70 subjects: roughly 14 with HAM/TSP, some 35 with multiple sclerosis, and roughly 20 healthy controls. Longitudinal samples, technical triplicates and paired sorted CD4+ and CD8+ T-cell subsets, alongside PBMC samples, were included among the roughly 110 TCR-beta libraries. Peripheral blood TCR-beta repertoires from patients with HTLV-I-associated myelopathy (HAM/TSP), patients with multiple sclerosis, and healthy controls were compared in the study using UMI-based sequencing. What the research found in general, with its limitations: The highest TCR clonal expansion was observed in HAM/TSP patients, whereas the lowest was observed in MS patients, even when compared with healthy controls. Repertoires from 18 of 34 MS patients were grouped by phylogenetic analysis into a cluster of related CDR3 sequences, suggesting a possible repertoire-level signature. The MS cluster showed no association with clinical or MRI features, and the authors stated that larger cohorts are needed. Expanded clones from different subjects shared no identical CDR3 amino acid sequences, which suggests that TCR-beta repertoires were private in all groups.

cDNA synthesis used template-switch 5'RACE with a primer carrying a 10-nucleotide random unique molecular identifier tagging each TCR transcript. Every sequencing run covered 15-18 subjects and yielded more than 170 million TCR-beta sequences. Total RNA was extracted with the RNeasy kit. Using the KAPA Real-time Library Amplification kit, TCR-beta VDJ regions were amplified with primers for the TCR constant region and the 5'RACE anchor. A first PCR added sample indexes and Illumina adaptors, after which a second PCR increased the library yield. After Ampure bead purification, the TCR product of roughly 650 bp was size-selected on a 2% E-gel SizeSelection system. Before pooling, library quality was assessed on a Bioanalyzer, concentration was determined with Qubit, and library quantification was performed with the Kapa Library Quantification kit. Libraries were sequenced paired-end 2 x 150 bp on an Illumina HiSeq 2500. To increase sequence diversity, about 25-31% phiX was spiked into each library pool. Regarding the original processing steps: The UMI-based MiGEC pipeline processed quality-filtered reads and removed over 75% of raw TCR sequences during error correction. VDJ genes were aligned to IMGT germline references, and clonotypes were defined by unique CDR3 amino acid sequence plus V-J genes. Clonal expansion, Shannon diversity, and CDR3 relatedness (CalcPairwiseDistances, ClusterSamples) were evaluated with VDJtools, and phylogenetic trees were built with CLCbio workbench. Using coefficient-of-variation modelling across technical triplicates, the study counted a clone as expanded if it had at least 8 unique UMIs. TCRdb passed the public sequencing reads through fastp at Q25 and MiXCR, retaining productive beta sequences. One record per CDR3 amino acid sequence lists the most common genes and DNA. TCRdb's processing, not the authors', yielded these V and J calls. A total of tens of thousands of distinct CDR3 sequences appear in this sample, about 2.5% of them only once. The ten largest make up 3% of the sample.

The CDR3 measures 11 amino acids from cysteine to phenylalanine. Only the CDR3 portion is preserved as DNA: 33 bases, with reading frame beginning at the first base. The germline V gene gives CDR1 as MNHNS and CDR2 as SASEGT. V was cut back by 4 bases and J by 5 bases, leaving a gap of 5 bases between them. For the unsorted PBMC libraries, 2 million PBMCs were stored in RNAlater at -80 degrees C until RNA extraction and were used to generate the libraries. Multiple sclerosis patients were enrolled in a US clinical protocol under which disease progression was evaluated by magnetic resonance imaging. Peripheral blood was subjected to Ficoll-Hypaque density gradient centrifugation to isolate PBMCs, which were then cryopreserved in liquid nitrogen.

The rearrangement joined TRBV6-1 to TRBJ2-5; no confident D gene assignment can be made. The TCR was taken from a man aged 50 to 59 with multiple sclerosis. What was sequenced was PBMCs. The CDR3 is CASSARETQYF. The sequenced DNA is TGTGCCAGCAGTGCCCGGGAGACCCAGTACTTC.